Below are 19 T cell receptor beta chains sequenced from a single sample in a study of long-term antiretroviral therapy in people with HIV. Running of the v3.0 immunoSEQ assay took place at survey level. Measured with immunoSEQ multiplex PCR; TCRdb has only the in-frame clones, and not every one. The table has about 11,000 clones, approximately 79% seen once. The specimen was unsorted PBMCs, collected roughly 7.3 years after starting antiretroviral therapy. These TCRs come from a man between 50 and 59 years old with HIV.

The rearrangement joins TRBV7-9 to TRBJ1-2; 8 nucleotides align to TRBD1. V lost 5 bases to trimming and J lost 1 base; unmatched junction nucleotides: 9. Germline V gene sequence: CDR1 SEHNR, CDR2 FQNEAQ (reference sequence). The CDR3 sequence is 16 residues long. CDR3 coding DNA: TGTGCCAGCAGCCCACCCGGGACAGGTGGTAACTATGGCTACACCTTC. It translates to CASSPPGTGGNYGYTF.

This clone has only a few counts. The chain combines TRBV5-6 with TRBJ1-6, with a possible D match to TRBD1 (5 bases). Germline CDR1 and CDR2: SGHDT and YYEEEE. V shed 4 bases and J shed 0 bases, with 8 bases lying between them. CDR3 length equals 15 residues. This chain's CDR3 is CASSPGGSYNSPLHF. In DNA form, the CDR3 reads TGTGCCAGCAGCCCGGGGGGCTCCTATAATTCACCCCTCCACTTT.

The CDR3: CASSDFNTGELFF. The CDR3 DNA reads TGTGCCAGCAGTGACTTTAACACCGGGGAGCTGTTTTTT. The chain is built from TRBV6-4 and TRBJ2-2; D ambiguous. Trimming removed 1 base at V and 2 bases at J, with 2 bases between. The CDR3 is 13 amino acids. Germline V gives CDR1 MRHNA, CDR2 SNTAGT.

This chain connects TRBV9 to TRBJ2-2; no reliable D call. The CDR3 totals 14 residues. Germline V gene data show CDR1 as SGDLS and CDR2 as YYNGEE. V dropped 3 bases and J dropped 0 bases, with 6 bases sitting between them. CDR3 nucleotides: TGTGCCAGCAGCGCCTCATCGAACACCGGGGAGCTGTTTTTT. This codes for CASSASSNTGELFF.

This chain connects TRBV27 to TRBJ1-1; D may be TRBD1 (6 bases). Germline V gene sequence: CDR1 MNHEY, CDR2 SMNVEV (reference sequence). The V and J ends lost 8 bases and 0 bases respectively, with 13 bases between them. This CDR3 region has 14 residues. The CDR3 bases are TGTGCCAGCCTAGGGGGGGAACTGAACACTGAAGCTTTCTTT. Residues: CASLGGELNTEAFF.

The CDR3 DNA reads TGCGCCAGCAGCCTAATCGGGGGCTGGAACACTGAAGCTTTCTTT. It specifies CASSLIGGWNTEAFF. The genes are TRBV5-1 and TRBJ1-1, with D possibly being TRBD1 (6 bases). Trimming pared 4 bases from V and 1 base from J, leaving 14 bases between. The CDR3 is 15 amino acids. Per the germline V gene, CDR1 is SGHRS and CDR2 is YFSETQ.

The J gene is TRBJ2-1, the V gene TRBV14; a possible D gene is TRBD1 (7 bases). The CDR3 is made up of 15 amino acids. V dropped 4 bases and J dropped 4 bases, with 14 bases sitting between them. Germline values: CDR1 SGHDN, CDR2 FVKESK. The CDR3 region is CASSPPTGTYNEQFF. The CDR3 DNA follows: TGTGCCAGCAGCCCCCCGACAGGGACTTACAATGAGCAGTTCTTC.

This chain uses TRBV9 with TRBJ2-3, with TRBD2 identical over 10 bases. Germline assignment: CDR1 SGDLS and CDR2 YYNGEE. This CDR3 has 16 residues. The V gene end was trimmed by 0 bases and the J gene end by 7 bases; junction bases not matched to a gene: 8. CDR3 in amino acids: CASSVGVRTSGNTQYF. The CDR3 bases are TGTGCCAGCAGCGTAGGGGTCCGGACTAGCGGAAATACGCAGTATTTT.

The chain couples TRBV7-9 to TRBJ1-2, with D possibly matching TRBD1 (6 bases). This CDR3 spans 12 amino acids. Between the trimmed V and J ends, which lost 11 bases and 2 bases, there was a span of 12 bases. Germline V gene lookup returns CDR1 SEHNR and CDR2 FQNEAQ (reference sequence). In DNA form, the CDR3 reads TGTGCCGGCCAAACAGGGAACTATGGCTACACCTTC. Its translation: CAGQTGNYGYTF.

The chain couples TRBV5-6 to TRBJ1-1, with D perhaps TRBD1 (5 bases). The CDR3 spans 16 residues. V was clipped by 3 bases and J by 0 bases, with 15 bases between them. Per germline, CDR1 SGHDT and CDR2 YYEEEE. Written as DNA, the CDR3 is TGTGCCAGCAGCTCTTTGGGGGACCGCATGAACACTGAAGCTTTCTTT. It specifies CASSSLGDRMNTEAFF.

The CDR3 nucleotides are TGCGCCAGCAGCCCCGTTGCGGGGGGCCTAGGCGAGCAGTTCTTC. This translates into CASSPVAGGLGEQFF. The genes are TRBV4-1 and TRBJ2-1; 8 nucleotides agree with TRBD2. There are 15 residues in the CDR3. The germline CDR1 and CDR2 sequences are MGHRA and YSYEKL. Trimming removed 4 bases from V and 10 bases from J; junction bases left unmatched: 12.

V gene TRBV7-6 combines with J gene TRBJ2-7; 11 positions match TRBD2. Trimming took 5 bases from V and 4 from J; bases not matched to a gene: 7. Germline V gene sequence: CDR1 SGHVS, CDR2 FNYEAQ. CDR3 length equals 15 residues. CDR3 sequence: CASSVSGGARYEQYF. Written as DNA, the CDR3 is TGTGCCAGCAGCGTTAGCGGGGGGGCCAGGTACGAGCAGTACTTC.

V is TRBV19 and J is TRBJ2-1; the D is unclear. The CDR3 spans 15 residues. Trimming removed 2 bases at V and 3 bases at J, with 11 bases between. From germline, CDR1 is LNHDA and CDR2 SQIVND (reference sequence). The CDR3 DNA is TGTGCCAGTAGTATAAGGGCAGGCGACTACAATGAGCAGTTCTTC. Amino acid sequence: CASSIRAGDYNEQFF.

This clone has just one count. This chain joins TRBV18 and TRBJ2-7; D not certain. Trimming removed 3 bases at V and 4 bases at J, with 13 bases between. Looked up from germline, CDR1 is KGHSH and CDR2 is LQKENI. The CDR3 runs to 14 residues. For the CDR3, the DNA is TGTGCCAGCTCACCTCCCGTTTCTTCGTACGAGCAGTACTTC. Translation: CASSPPVSSYEQYF.

The chain employs TRBV6-1 and TRBJ2-4; 11 nucleotides align to TRBD1. The CDR3 loop spans 15 amino acids. J gave up 6 bases and V 3 bases, and 4 bases lay outside the gene matches. Germline values: CDR1 MNHNS, CDR2 SASEGT. CDR3 DNA sequence: TGTGCCAGCAGTGACGGGACAGGGGGTGGAAACATTCAGTACTTC. This translates into CASSDGTGGGNIQYF.

V usage is TRBV30 and J usage is TRBJ2-1, with a weak D call TRBD2 (6 bases). The germline V gene encodes CDR1 GTSNPN and CDR2 SVGIG (reference sequence). V lost 4 bases and J 0 bases, leaving 13 bases between the germline ends. The CDR3 runs 15 residues. CDR3 region: CAWKIAASSYNEQFF. CDR3 nucleotide sequence: TGTGCCTGGAAGATAGCGGCGAGCTCCTACAATGAGCAGTTCTTC.

This clone has a handful of counts. The J gene is TRBJ2-3, the V gene TRBV19; TRBD2 might be the D (6 bases). This CDR3 comprises 15 residues. Trimming removed 5 bases at V and 3 bases at J, with 15 bases between. Germline V gene sequence: CDR1 LNHDA, CDR2 SQIVND (reference sequence). The CDR3 loop reads CASSVDSGGTDTQYF. CDR3 coding DNA: TGTGCCAGTAGTGTCGACAGTGGGGGGACAGATACGCAGTATTTT.

The rearrangement joins TRBV18 to TRBJ2-7; TRBD1 aligns across 7 bases. In germline, CDR1 is KGHSH, CDR2 LQKENI. The CDR3 spans 15 residues. Trimming took 5 bases from V and 7 from J; bases not matched to a gene: 14. The CDR3 reads CASSNSPGQPEEQYF. The CDR3 DNA follows: TGTGCCAGCTCAAATTCTCCGGGACAGCCGGAGGAGCAGTACTTC.

This chain connects TRBV7-9 to TRBJ1-1; D remains ambiguous. Germline V gene lookup returns CDR1 SEHNR and CDR2 FQNEAQ (reference sequence). V was shortened by 1 base and J by 2 bases, with 5 bases between the two germline ends. The CDR3 length is 13 residues. The chain's CDR3 is CASSLGSNTEAFF. The CDR3, as DNA: TGTGCCAGCAGCTTAGGGTCAAACACTGAAGCTTTCTTT.